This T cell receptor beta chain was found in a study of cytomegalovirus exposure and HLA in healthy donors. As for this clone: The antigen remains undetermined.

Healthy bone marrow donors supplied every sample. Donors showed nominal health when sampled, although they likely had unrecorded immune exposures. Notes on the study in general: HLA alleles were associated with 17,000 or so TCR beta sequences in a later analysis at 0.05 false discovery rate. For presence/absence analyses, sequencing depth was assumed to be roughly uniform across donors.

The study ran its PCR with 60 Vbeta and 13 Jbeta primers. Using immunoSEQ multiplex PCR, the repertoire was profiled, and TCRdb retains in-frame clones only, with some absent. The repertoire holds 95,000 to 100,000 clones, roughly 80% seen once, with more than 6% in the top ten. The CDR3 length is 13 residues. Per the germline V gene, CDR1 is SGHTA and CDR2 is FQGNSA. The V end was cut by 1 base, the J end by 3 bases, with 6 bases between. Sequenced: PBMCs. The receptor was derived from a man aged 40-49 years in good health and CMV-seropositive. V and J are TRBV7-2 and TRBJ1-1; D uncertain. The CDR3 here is CASSLGSYTEAFF. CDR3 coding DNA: TGTGCCAGCAGCTTAGGGAGTTACACTGAAGCTTTCTTT. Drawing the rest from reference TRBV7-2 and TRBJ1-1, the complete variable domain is GAGVSQSPSNKVTEKGKDVELRCDPISGHTALYWYRQSLGQGLEFLIYFQGNSAPDKSGLPSDRFSAERTGGSVSTLTIQRTQQEDSAVYLCASSLGSYTEAFFGQGTRLTVV.